This record looks at one T cell receptor beta chain sequence and its context. Antigen unknown. The data originate from a study of cytomegalovirus exposure and HLA in healthy donors. Amplification used 60 Vbeta primers and 13 Jbeta primers. This table comes from immunoSEQ multiplex PCR, and its TCRdb copy is limited to in-frame clones, with some not included. This table has about 200,000 clones, more than 75% appearing once. Per germline, CDR1 MGHDK and CDR2 SYGVNS. Trimming cost V 4 bases and J 4 bases, with 7 bases left between them. The CDR3 is 12 amino acids. General study results and limits: Rare TCR sequences predominated, though certain public TCRs were found in many donors.

The specimen sequenced was PBMCs. This TCR derives from a man under 40 in good health and CMV-seronegative. The rearrangement links TRBV25-1 to TRBJ1-2; TRBD1 might be the D (5 bases). The CDR3 nucleotides are TGTGCCAGCAGTGGGGGGGGCTATGGCTACACCTTC. Protein: CASSGGGYGYTF.